Sequencing of this TCR beta chain was carried out in a study of T-cell memory formation after mild COVID-19 (dated by TCRdb to the early 2020s). Context from the whole study: TCR sequence clusters from the two donors were largely donor specific. T-cell clones expanding and contracting after mild COVID-19 in two donors were tracked by longitudinal TCRalpha and TCRbeta repertoire sequencing. The cohort was made up of two young adult volunteers, one female and one male, who were previously healthy. The study at large found these results: Balanced CD4/CD8 phenotypes were observed for clones contracting from day 15 to 85, whereas a bias towards CD4+ was observed for a second wave of clones expanding from day 15 to 37. Contracting CD4+ clones were located mainly in the CM and EM memory subsets, whereas CD8+ clones were found to be enriched in EMRA. Some responding clones were found in pre-infection memory, which suggests that pre-existing cross-reactive memory T cells took part in the SARS-CoV-2 response. Whether the second-wave clones peaking on day 37 were SARS-CoV-2 specific was not confirmed. Only two mild cases were covered by the study, and larger cohorts that include severe cases with pre-infection samples were considered necessary.

V sheds 3 bases and J sheds 3 bases, leaving 6 bases between their ends. Including cysteine and phenylalanine, the CDR3 has 12 amino acids. Just the 36-base CDR3 DNA is kept, in frame starting at base 1. From a lookup of the germline V gene (reference sequence), CDR1 and CDR2 are LGHDT and YNNKEL. This clonotype was detected ten times or more. The antigen this receptor binds is unknown. Base qualities were left out, and no much larger clone turns up one base away. Ficoll-Paque density gradient centrifugation was the method used to isolate PBMCs. Instrument on record: Illumina NovaSeq 6000. Using 5'RACE with constant-segment primers, TCRalpha and TCRbeta cDNA libraries were constructed, with sample barcodes and unique molecular identifiers added in the process. Trizol reagent was used to extract RNA from every sample. Libraries were amplified in two PCR steps, with a second sample barcode and Illumina TruSeq adapters added in the second step. Libraries were sequenced on an Illumina NovaSeq with 2 x 150 bp paired-end reads. In the paper's pipeline: Demultiplexing of reads and collapsing into UMI-guided consensus sequences were performed with migec v1.2.7. Using mixcr v2.1.11, UMI consensuses were aligned to TRA and TRB V and J templates and then assembled into clonotypes. A clonotype was counted as expanded or contracted only when both edgeR and NoisET called the clonotype significant, with the noise models trained on biological replicates. For edgeR calls, the cutoffs were a false discovery rate-adjusted p below 0.01 and a log2 fold-change threshold of 1. As an exploratory analysis of dynamics, PCA with hierarchical clustering was applied to max-normalized trajectories of the 1000 most abundant clonotypes. Separately sequenced CD4+ and CD8+ repertoires were used to assign a CD4 or CD8 phenotype to each responding clone. TCRdb itself trimmed the public reads at Q25 with fastp, ran MiXCR and retained productive beta chains. CDR3 protein sequences are deduplicated, and each keeps its most common genes and DNA. The V and J calls reflect TCRdb's pipeline rather than the authors' work. The sample table contains hundreds of thousands of distinct CDR3 sequences; only one count was recorded for 18% of them. Around a fifth of the sample is in the top ten clones.

The chain links TRBV3-1 with TRBJ2-7; TRBD2 could be the D gene, as 6 bases match. The source is a man aged 18 to 30 who had mild COVID-19 (a few samples of this study predate the infection). The sample titles of this study are shuffled in the database, so cell type and time point are left out; the donor was told from shared clones. Sequenced: PBMCs or a T cell subset sorted from them (not recorded which). In nucleotides, the sequence is TGTGCCAGCAGCCAGGGGGGCTACGAGCAGTACTTC. Translated, it reads CASSQGGYEQYF.